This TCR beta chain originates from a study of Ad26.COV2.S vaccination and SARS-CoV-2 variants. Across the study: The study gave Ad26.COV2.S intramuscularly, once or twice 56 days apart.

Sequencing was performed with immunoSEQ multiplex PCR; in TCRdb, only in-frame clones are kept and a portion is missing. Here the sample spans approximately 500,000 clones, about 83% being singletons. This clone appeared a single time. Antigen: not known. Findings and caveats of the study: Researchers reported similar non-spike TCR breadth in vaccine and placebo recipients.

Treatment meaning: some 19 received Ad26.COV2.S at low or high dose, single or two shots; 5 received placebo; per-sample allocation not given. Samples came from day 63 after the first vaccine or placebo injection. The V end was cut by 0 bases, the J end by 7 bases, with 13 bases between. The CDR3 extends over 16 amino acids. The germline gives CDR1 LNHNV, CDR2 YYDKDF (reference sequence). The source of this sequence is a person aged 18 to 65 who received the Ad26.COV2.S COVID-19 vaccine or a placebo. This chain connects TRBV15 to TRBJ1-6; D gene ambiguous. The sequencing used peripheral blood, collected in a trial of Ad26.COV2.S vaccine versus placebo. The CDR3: CATSRDPGRRNSPLHF. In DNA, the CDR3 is TGTGCCACCAGCAGAGATCCCGGACGTAGGAATTCACCCCTCCACTTT.